This passage covers 26 T cell receptor beta chains from one sample sequenced in a study of beta chain features in type 1 diabetes. Expressed TCRB transcripts were sequenced because the isolated RNA had all been reverse transcribed beforehand. The table came from immunoSEQ multiplex PCR; TCRdb's copy has only in-frame clones and leaves some out. The sample has under 900,000 clones, 17% seen once. Sample: naive CD4+ T cells from blood. These receptors came from a woman between 18 and 29 years old in good health.

This clone turned up a few times. This sequence joins TRBV27 and TRBJ2-2; TRBD2 matches 8 bases. This CDR3 is 14 amino acids long. The germline gives CDR1 MNHEY, CDR2 SMNVEV (reference sequence). The V gene end was trimmed by 5 bases and the J gene end by 4 bases; junction bases not matched to a gene: 3. The CDR3 sequence is CASSPGRATGELFF. Here the CDR3 DNA reads TGTGCCAGCAGTCCCGGGAGGGCCACCGGGGAGCTGTTTTTT.

V and J are TRBV7-2 and TRBJ2-2, with 10 bases that match TRBD2. Germline V gives CDR1 SGHTA, CDR2 FQGNSA. V gave up 5 bases and J gave up 4 bases; unmatched junction bases: 7. This CDR3 region has 16 residues. The DNA for the CDR3 is TGTGCCAGCAGCAAACTAGCGGGGATATCCACCGGGGAGCTGTTTTTT. Translating gives CASSKLAGISTGELFF.

The sample holds a few counts of this clone. Other DNA variants within this sample encode the same CDR3. The chain recombines TRBV28 with TRBJ1-4; D not certain. This CDR3 region has 11 residues. CDR1 is MDHEN and CDR2 is SYDVKM in the germline V gene. V gave up 3 bases and J gave up 7 bases, with 3 bases separating them. The CDR3 here is CASSLGEKLFF. The CDR3 nucleotides are TGTGCCAGCAGTTTGGGTGAAAAACTGTTTTTT. The whole variable domain, filled in from reference TRBV28 and TRBJ1-4, reads DVKVTQSSRYLVKRTGEKVFLECVQDMDHENMFWYRQDPGLGLRLIYFSYDVKMKEKGDIPEGYSVSREKKERFSLILESASTNQTSMYLCASSLGEKLFFGSGTQLSVL.

This clone was recorded a few times. J is TRBJ2-7 and V is TRBV14; D ambiguous. Germline-derived CDR1 and CDR2 are SGHDN and FVKESK. Trimming removed 5 bases from V and 8 bases from J, with 31 bases in between. The CDR3 has 18 residues. This chain's CDR3 is CASSDFSPIWKDPTQQYF. For the CDR3, the DNA is TGTGCCAGCAGCGACTTTAGCCCGATTTGGAAAGATCCTACGCAGCAGTACTTC. Looking up the rest from reference TRBV14 and TRBJ2-7 gives the full variable domain: EAGVTQFPSHSVIEKGQTVTLRCDPISGHDNLYWYRRVMGKEIKFLLHFVKESKQDESGMPNNRFLAERTGGTYSTLKVQPAELEDSGVYFCASSDFSPIWKDPTQQYFGPGTRLTVT.

V is TRBV10-3 and J is TRBJ2-1; D may be TRBD2 (5 bases). This CDR3 is 12 amino acids long. Germline V gene data show CDR1 as ENHRY and CDR2 as SYGVKD. The germline V and J ends were trimmed by 4 bases and 5 bases, with 6 bases remaining between them. This chain's CDR3 is CAISASHNEQFF. Here the CDR3 DNA reads TGTGCCATCAGTGCTAGCCACAATGAGCAGTTCTTC.

The V and J genes are TRBV7-2 and TRBJ1-1, with a possible D match to TRBD1 (5 bases). This CDR3 contains 15 residues. The V and J ends lost 4 bases and 0 bases respectively, with 12 bases between them. Germline V CDR1 and CDR2: SGHTA, FQGNSA. The CDR3 DNA reads TGTGCCAGCAGCTCCCGACAGATAGTGAACACTGAAGCTTTCTTT. It yields the protein CASSSRQIVNTEAFF.

This chain uses TRBV29-1 with TRBJ2-1; 8 bases align to TRBD2. This CDR3 comprises 13 residues. Germline-derived CDR1 and CDR2 are SQVTM and ANQGSEA. V was clipped by 7 bases and J by 4 bases; unmatched bases: 6. This CDR3 is CSGSAGDYNEQFF. The CDR3 nucleotides read TGCAGCGGGTCAGCGGGAGATTACAATGAGCAGTTCTTC.

This chain joins TRBV28 and TRBJ2-7; no firm D call. Germline CDR1 and CDR2: MDHEN and SYDVKM. CDR3 length equals 13 residues. V lost 1 base and J 4 bases, leaving 8 bases between the germline ends. In nucleotides, the CDR3 is TGTGCCAGCAGTTTATTCGGCCAGTACGAGCAGTACTTC. This sequence encodes CASSLFGQYEQYF.

The chain links TRBV6-6 to TRBJ2-2; either TRBD1 or TRBD2 may supply D (5 bases each). V shed 0 bases and J shed 6 bases, with 8 bases lying between them. The CDR3 sequence is 14 residues long. Germline V gene data show CDR1 as MNHNY and CDR2 as SVGAGI (reference sequence). The chain's CDR3 is CASSYSRGAGELFF. The CDR3 DNA reads as TGTGCCAGCAGTTACTCGAGAGGGGCCGGGGAGCTGTTTTTT.

The chain recombines TRBV5-1 with TRBJ2-7, with TRBD1 as a possible D gene (6 bases). The CDR3 spans 13 residues. Trimming pared 0 bases from V and 6 bases from J, leaving 10 bases between. Germline V lookup: CDR1 SGHRS, CDR2 YFSETQ. The CDR3: CASSLDRVSEQYF. Written as DNA, the CDR3 is TGCGCCAGCAGCTTGGACAGGGTTTCCGAGCAGTACTTC. Full variable domain (rest looked up from reference TRBV5-1 and TRBJ2-7): KAGVTQTPRYLIKTRGQQVTLSCSPISGHRSVSWYQQTPGQGLQFLFEYFSETQRNKGNFPGRFSGRQFSNSRSEMNVSTLELGDSALYLCASSLDRVSEQYFGPGTRLTVT.

The chain employs TRBV7-2 and TRBJ1-2; 7 bases fit TRBD1. Losses at the gene ends were 4 bases for V and 4 bases for J; bases not matched to a gene: 6. Germline CDR1 and CDR2: SGHTA and FQGNSA. This CDR3 contains 14 residues. The CDR3 region has the DNA TGTGCCAGCAGCTCCCGACAGGGAGGCTATGGCTACACCTTC. Protein sequence: CASSSRQGGYGYTF.

Notes on this clone: The identical CDR3 is also encoded by other nucleotide sequences in the sample. The chain joins TRBV9 to TRBJ2-2; D is uncertain. Trimming shortened V by 3 bases and J by 1 base, and 7 bases separated the two germline ends. This CDR3 has 14 amino acids. The germline gives CDR1 SGDLS, CDR2 YYNGEE. For the CDR3, the DNA is TGTGCCAGCAGCGGTGGCGGGAACACCGGGGAGCTGTTTTTT. The encoded protein is CASSGGGNTGELFF.

This clone was recorded a few times. This chain links TRBV7-2 with TRBJ2-3; D unclear. The V end lost 1 base, the J end lost 0 bases, and 8 bases lay between the germline ends. This CDR3 region has 15 residues. Germline V gene lookup returns CDR1 SGHTA and CDR2 FQGNSA. The CDR3 DNA follows: TGTGCCAGCAGCTTAGACCGGTTTAGCACAGATACGCAGTATTTT. Amino acid sequence: CASSLDRFSTDTQYF. The full variable domain, with the rest looked up from reference TRBV7-2 and TRBJ2-3, is GAGVSQSPSNKVTEKGKDVELRCDPISGHTALYWYRQSLGQGLEFLIYFQGNSAPDKSGLPSDRFSAERTGGSVSTLTIQRTQQEDSAVYLCASSLDRFSTDTQYFGPGTRLTVL.

This clone was seen a few times. The chain couples TRBV10-3 to TRBJ2-2; TRBD2 is a possible D gene (6 bases). Germline CDR1 and CDR2: ENHRY and SYGVKD. Trimming stripped 6 bases from V and 6 bases from J, with 8 bases between. This CDR3 is built from 12 residues. The CDR3 DNA follows: TGTGCCATCAGGGGGACTGCCGGGGAGCTGTTTTTT. Its translation is CAIRGTAGELFF.

The chain couples TRBV6-1 to TRBJ2-7, with 11 positions matching TRBD2. V shed 7 bases and J 1 base; nucleotides not matched to a gene: 3. The CDR3 runs to 14 residues. Germline V gene data show CDR1 as MNHNS and CDR2 as SASEGT. CDR3 residues: CASKLAGESYEQYF. In nucleotides, the CDR3 is TGTGCCAGCAAACTAGCGGGGGAATCCTACGAGCAGTACTTC.

V usage is TRBV4-1 and J usage is TRBJ2-1; perhaps TRBD2 as D (6 bases). The CDR3 is 16 amino acids. V dropped 0 bases and J dropped 0 bases, with 9 bases sitting between them. CDR1 is MGHRA and CDR2 is YSYEKL in the germline V gene. CDR3 nucleotide sequence: TGCGCCAGCAGCCAAGATTGGGGGGACTCCTACAATGAGCAGTTCTTC. This encodes CASSQDWGDSYNEQFF.

The chain has TRBV5-1 and TRBJ2-3; 9 bases are a match to TRBD2. The V gene's germline CDR1 is SGHRS and CDR2 YFSETQ. This CDR3 is built from 16 residues. V dropped 0 bases and J dropped 5; count of bases not matched to a gene: 7. The CDR3 loop reads CASSLGALAGVDTQYF. The CDR3 bases are TGCGCCAGCAGCTTGGGGGCCTTAGCGGGAGTAGATACGCAGTATTTT.

This clone was observed a handful of times. The J gene is TRBJ2-7, the V gene TRBV18; 8 bases agree with TRBD2. The CDR3 extends over 14 amino acids. The V and J ends lost 4 bases and 2 bases, in that order; junction bases with no gene match: 4. CDR1 and CDR2 from the germline V gene are KGHSH and LQKENI. CDR3 sequence reads: CASSLLAGPYEQYF. The CDR3 DNA reads as TGTGCCAGCTCACTCTTAGCGGGGCCCTACGAGCAGTACTTC.

CDR3 DNA: TGTGCCAGCAGCCCGAGGGGTAGGGACACAGATACGCAGTATTTT. It translates to CASSPRGRDTDTQYF. The chain combines TRBV11-2 with TRBJ2-3; perhaps D is TRBD1 or TRBD2 (5 bases each). Germline CDR1 SGHAT, CDR2 FQNNGV. The CDR3 totals 15 residues. The V end was cut by 5 bases, the J end by 2 bases, with 14 bases between.

The CDR3 is CAISGRHF. DNA for the CDR3: TGTGCCATCAGTGGGAGGCATTTT. This sequence joins TRBV10-3 and TRBJ1-5; unclear D gene. CDR1 is ENHRY and CDR2 is SYGVKD in the germline V gene. With 4 bases removed from V and 15 bases from J, the gap between germline ends came to 4 bases. This CDR3 comprises 8 residues.

The table lists this clone with a few counts. The V and J genes are TRBV11-2 and TRBJ2-3; weak D call: TRBD2 (5 bases). Trimming took 5 bases from V and 3 from J, leaving 6 bases between them. CDR1 is SGHAT, CDR2 FQNNGV, per germline. The CDR3 runs 12 residues. The CDR3 coding sequence is TGTGCCAGCAGCAGGGAGACAGATACGCAGTATTTT. It yields the protein CASSRETDTQYF.

V and J are TRBV5-1 and TRBJ2-3; D possibly corresponds to TRBD1 (6 bases). Germline V gene lookup returns CDR1 SGHRS and CDR2 YFSETQ. The CDR3 is made up of 14 amino acids. Trimming stripped 0 bases from V and 5 bases from J, with 10 bases between. The CDR3 bases are TGCGCCAGCAGCTTGGAACAGACAGGAGATACGCAGTATTTT. Translation: CASSLEQTGDTQYF.

The V and J genes are TRBV7-9 and TRBJ1-4; no clear D gene. The V gene's germline CDR1 is SEHNR and CDR2 FQNEAQ (reference sequence). Trimming left V 5 bases short and J 7 bases short, with 14 bases between. The length of the CDR3 is 14 residues. Here the CDR3 DNA reads TGTGCCAGCAGCCAGAGTAACGGGTTTGAAAAACTGTTTTTT. Protein: CASSQSNGFEKLFF.

This clone was seen only a few times. This CDR3 is also generated by other DNA sequences in the sample. The rearrangement links TRBV5-1 to TRBJ1-1; D unresolved. Germline V lookup: CDR1 SGHRS, CDR2 YFSETQ. V was trimmed by 1 base and J by 0 bases, leaving 4 bases between them. The CDR3 is 13 amino acids. CDR3 coding DNA: TGCGCCAGCAGCTTGCAGTTGAACACTGAAGCTTTCTTT. Protein product: CASSLQLNTEAFF.

V is TRBV7-2 and J is TRBJ2-7; 11 positions match TRBD1. CDR1 and CDR2 (germline): SGHTA, FQGNSA. V shed 6 bases and J 3 bases; nucleotides not matched to a gene: 7. The CDR3 runs to 15 residues. The CDR3 region has the DNA TGTGCCAGCAGTTCATTCGGGACAGGGGGCTACGAGCAGTACTTC. Translating gives CASSSFGTGGYEQYF.

This clone was seen only a few times. The V and J genes are TRBV29-1 and TRBJ2-3, with 15 bases aligning to TRBD2. The CDR3 has 16 residues. Germline V CDR1 and CDR2: SQVTM, ANQGSEA. V lost 6 bases to trimming and J lost 10 bases; unmatched junction nucleotides: 14. CDR3 protein: CSVELGLAGGFLPQYF. The CDR3 nucleotides are TGCAGCGTCGAGCTGGGACTAGCGGGGGGATTCCTTCCGCAGTATTTT.